This T cell receptor (beta chain) was captured in a study of blood T cell repertoires in COVID-19. For the study at large: Samples of COVID-19 (acute and convalescent) were obtained from the United States, Italy and Spain.

The data were produced by immunoSEQ multiplex PCR, yet TCRdb's version contains in-frame clones alone and is incomplete. The sample records under 300,000 clones, approximately 86% being singletons. The source material was peripheral blood. The TCR comes from a man in his 60s who had recovered from COVID-19.

The CDR3 DNA follows: TGTGCCAGCAGTTTAAGACAGATTAATAATTCACCCCTCCACTTT. Encoded protein: CASSLRQINNSPLHF. The chain combines TRBV27 with TRBJ1-6; possible D gene TRBD1, 5 bases. The germline CDR1 and CDR2 sequences are MNHEY and SMNVEV (reference sequence). The germline V and J ends were trimmed by 2 bases and 5 bases, with 10 bases remaining between them. The CDR3 covers 15 residues.